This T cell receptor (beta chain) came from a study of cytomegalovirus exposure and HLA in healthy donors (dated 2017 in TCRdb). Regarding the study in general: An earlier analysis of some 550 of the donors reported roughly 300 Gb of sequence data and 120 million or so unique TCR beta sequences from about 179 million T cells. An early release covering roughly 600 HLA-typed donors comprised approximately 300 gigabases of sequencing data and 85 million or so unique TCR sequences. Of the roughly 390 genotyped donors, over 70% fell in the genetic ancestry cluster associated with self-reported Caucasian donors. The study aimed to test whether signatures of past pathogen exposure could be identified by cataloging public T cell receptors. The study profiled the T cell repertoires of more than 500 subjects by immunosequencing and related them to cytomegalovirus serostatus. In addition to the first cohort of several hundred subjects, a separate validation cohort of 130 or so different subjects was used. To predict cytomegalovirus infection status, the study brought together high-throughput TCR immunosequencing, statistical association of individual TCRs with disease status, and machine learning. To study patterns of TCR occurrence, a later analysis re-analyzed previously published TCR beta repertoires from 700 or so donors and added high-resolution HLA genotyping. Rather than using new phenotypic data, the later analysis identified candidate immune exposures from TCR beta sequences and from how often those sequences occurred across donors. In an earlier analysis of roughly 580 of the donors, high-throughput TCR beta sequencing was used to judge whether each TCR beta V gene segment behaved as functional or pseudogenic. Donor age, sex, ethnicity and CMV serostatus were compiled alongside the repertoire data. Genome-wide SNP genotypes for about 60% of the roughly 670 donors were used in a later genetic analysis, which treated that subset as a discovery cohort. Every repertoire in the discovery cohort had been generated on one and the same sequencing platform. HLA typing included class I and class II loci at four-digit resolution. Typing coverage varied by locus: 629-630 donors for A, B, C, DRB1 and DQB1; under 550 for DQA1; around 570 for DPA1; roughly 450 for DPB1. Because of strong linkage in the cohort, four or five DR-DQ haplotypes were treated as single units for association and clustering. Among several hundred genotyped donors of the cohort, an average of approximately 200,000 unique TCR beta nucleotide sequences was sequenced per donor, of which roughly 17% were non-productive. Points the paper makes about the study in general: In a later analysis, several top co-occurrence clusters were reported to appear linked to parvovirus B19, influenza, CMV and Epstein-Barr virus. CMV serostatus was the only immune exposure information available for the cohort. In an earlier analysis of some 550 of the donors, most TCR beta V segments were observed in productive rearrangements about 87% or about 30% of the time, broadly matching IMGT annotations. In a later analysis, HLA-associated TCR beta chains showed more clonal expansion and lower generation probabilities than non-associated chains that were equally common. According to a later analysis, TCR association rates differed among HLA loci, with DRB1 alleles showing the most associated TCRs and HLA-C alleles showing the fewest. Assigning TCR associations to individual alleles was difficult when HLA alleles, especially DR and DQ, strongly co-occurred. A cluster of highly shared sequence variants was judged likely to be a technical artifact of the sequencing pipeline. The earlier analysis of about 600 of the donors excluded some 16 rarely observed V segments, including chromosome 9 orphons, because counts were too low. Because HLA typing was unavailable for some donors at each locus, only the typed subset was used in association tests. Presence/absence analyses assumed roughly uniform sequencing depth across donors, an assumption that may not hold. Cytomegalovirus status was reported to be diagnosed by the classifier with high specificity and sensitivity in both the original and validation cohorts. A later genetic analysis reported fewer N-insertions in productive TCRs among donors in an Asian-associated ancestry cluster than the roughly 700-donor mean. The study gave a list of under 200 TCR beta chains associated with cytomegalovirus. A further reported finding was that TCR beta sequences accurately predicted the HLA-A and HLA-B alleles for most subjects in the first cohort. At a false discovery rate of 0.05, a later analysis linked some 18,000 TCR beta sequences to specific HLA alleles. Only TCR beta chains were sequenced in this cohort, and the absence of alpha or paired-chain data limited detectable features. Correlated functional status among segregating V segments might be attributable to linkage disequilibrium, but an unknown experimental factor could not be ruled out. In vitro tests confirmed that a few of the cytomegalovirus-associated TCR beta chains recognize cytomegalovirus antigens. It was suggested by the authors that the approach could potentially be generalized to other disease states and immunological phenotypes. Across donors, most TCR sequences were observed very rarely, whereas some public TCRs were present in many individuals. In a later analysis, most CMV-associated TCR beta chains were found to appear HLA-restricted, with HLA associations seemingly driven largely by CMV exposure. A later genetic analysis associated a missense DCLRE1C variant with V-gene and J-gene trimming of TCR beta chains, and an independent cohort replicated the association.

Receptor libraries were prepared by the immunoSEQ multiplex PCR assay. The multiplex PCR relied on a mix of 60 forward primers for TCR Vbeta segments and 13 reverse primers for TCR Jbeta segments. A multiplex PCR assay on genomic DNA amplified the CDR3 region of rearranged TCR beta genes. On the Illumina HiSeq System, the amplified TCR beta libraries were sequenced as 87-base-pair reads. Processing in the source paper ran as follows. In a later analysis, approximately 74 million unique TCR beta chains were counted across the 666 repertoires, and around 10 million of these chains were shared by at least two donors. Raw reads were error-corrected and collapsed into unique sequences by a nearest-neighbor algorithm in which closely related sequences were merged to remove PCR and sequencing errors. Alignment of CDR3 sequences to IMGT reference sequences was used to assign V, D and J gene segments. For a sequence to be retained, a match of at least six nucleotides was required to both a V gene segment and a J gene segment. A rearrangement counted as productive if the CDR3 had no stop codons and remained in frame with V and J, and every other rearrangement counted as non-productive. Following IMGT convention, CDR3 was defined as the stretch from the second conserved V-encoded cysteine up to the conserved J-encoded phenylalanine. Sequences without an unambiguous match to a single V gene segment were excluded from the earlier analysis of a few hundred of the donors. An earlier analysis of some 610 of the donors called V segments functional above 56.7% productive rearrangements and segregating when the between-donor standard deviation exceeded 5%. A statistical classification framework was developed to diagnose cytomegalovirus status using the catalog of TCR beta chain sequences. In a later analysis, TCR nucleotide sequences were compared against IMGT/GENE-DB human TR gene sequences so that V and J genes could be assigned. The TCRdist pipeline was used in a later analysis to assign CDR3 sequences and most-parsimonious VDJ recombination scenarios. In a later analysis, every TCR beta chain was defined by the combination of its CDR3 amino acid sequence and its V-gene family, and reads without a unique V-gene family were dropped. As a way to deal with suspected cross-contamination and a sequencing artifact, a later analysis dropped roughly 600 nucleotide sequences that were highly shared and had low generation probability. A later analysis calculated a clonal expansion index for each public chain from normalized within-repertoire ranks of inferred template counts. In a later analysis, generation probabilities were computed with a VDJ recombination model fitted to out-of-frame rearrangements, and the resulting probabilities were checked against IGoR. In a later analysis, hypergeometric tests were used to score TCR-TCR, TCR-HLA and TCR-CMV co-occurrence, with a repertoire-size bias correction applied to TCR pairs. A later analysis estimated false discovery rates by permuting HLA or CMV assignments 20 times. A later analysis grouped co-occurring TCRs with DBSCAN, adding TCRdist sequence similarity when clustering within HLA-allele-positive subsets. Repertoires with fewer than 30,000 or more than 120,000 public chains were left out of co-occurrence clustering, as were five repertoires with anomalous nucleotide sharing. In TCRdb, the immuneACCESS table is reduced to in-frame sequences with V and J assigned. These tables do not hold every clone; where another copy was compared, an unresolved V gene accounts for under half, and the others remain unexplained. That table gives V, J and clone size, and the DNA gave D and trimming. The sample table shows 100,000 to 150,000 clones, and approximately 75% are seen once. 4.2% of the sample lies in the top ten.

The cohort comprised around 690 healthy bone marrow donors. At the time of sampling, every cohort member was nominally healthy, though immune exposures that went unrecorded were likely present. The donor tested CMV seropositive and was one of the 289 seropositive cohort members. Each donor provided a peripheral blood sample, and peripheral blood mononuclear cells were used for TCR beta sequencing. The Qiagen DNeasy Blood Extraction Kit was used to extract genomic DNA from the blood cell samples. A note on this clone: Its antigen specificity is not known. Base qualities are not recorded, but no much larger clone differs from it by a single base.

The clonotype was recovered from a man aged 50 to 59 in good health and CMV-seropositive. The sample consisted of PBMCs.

For the CDR3, the sequence is CASTFSTGGTYGYTF. In nucleotides, the sequence is TGCGCCAGCACCTTTTCGACAGGGGGCACCTATGGCTACACCTTC. This chain joins TRBV5-1 to TRBJ1-2, with 10 bases aligning to TRBD1. The junction shows trimming of 6 bases on V and 4 bases on J, and the gene matches do not reach 9 bases of it. From the cysteine through the phenylalanine, the CDR3 covers 15 amino acids. Just the 45-base CDR3 DNA is kept, in frame starting at base 1. CDR1 is given as SGHRS and CDR2 as YFSETQ, both from the germline V gene.